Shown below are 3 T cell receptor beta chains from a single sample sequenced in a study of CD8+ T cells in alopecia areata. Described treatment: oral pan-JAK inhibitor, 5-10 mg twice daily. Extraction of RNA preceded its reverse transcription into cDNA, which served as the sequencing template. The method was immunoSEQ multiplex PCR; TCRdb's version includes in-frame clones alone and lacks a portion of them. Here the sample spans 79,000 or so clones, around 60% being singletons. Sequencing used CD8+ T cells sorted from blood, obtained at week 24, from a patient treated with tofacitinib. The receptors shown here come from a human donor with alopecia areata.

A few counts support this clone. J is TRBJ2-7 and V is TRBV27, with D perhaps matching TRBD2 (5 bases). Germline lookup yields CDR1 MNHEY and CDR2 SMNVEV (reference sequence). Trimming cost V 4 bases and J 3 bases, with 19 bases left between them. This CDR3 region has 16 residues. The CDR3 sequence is CASSSSPPSFFYEQYF. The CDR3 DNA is TGTGCCAGCAGTTCTAGTCCTCCTAGCTTCTTCTACGAGCAGTACTTC.

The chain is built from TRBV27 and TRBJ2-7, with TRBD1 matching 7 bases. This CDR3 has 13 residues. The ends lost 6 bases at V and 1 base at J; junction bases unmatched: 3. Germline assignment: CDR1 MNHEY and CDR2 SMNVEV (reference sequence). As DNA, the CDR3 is TGTGCCAGCAGCTACAGGGGATCCTACGAGCAGTACTTC. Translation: CASSYRGSYEQYF.

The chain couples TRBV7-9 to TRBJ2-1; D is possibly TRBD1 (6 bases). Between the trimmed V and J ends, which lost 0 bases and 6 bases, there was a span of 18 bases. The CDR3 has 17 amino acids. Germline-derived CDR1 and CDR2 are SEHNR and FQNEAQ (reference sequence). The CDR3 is CASSLAWAGESGNEQFF. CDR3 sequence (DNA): TGTGCCAGCAGCTTAGCTTGGGCAGGGGAATCCGGCAATGAGCAGTTCTTC.